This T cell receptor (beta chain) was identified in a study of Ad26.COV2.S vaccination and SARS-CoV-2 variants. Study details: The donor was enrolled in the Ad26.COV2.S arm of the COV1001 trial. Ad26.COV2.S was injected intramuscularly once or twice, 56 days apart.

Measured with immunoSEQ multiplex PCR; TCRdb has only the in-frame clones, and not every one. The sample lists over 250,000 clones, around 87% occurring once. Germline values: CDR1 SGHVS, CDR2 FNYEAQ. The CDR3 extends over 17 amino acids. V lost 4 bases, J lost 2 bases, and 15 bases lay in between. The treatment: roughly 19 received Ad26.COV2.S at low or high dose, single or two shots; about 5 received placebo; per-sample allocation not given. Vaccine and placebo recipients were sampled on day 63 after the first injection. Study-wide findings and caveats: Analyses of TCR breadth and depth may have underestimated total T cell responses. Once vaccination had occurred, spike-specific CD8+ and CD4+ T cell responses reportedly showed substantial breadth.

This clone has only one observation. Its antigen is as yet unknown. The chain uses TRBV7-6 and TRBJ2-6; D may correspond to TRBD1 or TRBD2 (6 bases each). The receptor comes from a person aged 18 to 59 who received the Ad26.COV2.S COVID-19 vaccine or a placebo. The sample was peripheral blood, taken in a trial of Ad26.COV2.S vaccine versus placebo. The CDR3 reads CASSSTPGAAGANVLTF. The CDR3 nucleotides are TGTGCCAGCAGCTCTACCCCGGGGGCAGCTGGGGCCAACGTCCTGACTTTC.